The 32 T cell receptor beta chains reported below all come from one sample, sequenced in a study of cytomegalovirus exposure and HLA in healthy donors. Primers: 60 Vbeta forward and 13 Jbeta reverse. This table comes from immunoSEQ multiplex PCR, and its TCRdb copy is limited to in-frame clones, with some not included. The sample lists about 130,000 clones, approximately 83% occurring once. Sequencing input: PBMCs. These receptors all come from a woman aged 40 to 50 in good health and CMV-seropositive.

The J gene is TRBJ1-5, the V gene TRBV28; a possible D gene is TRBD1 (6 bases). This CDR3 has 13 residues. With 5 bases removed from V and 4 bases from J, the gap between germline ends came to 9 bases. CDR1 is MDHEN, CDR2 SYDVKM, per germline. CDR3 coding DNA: TGTGCCAGCAGTAGCCAGGGGAATCAGCCCCAGCATTTT. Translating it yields CASSSQGNQPQHF.

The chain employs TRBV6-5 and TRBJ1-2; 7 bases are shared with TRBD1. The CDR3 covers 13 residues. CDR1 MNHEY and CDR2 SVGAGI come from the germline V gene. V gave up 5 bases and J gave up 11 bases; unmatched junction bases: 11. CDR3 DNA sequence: TGTGCCAGCAGTCCCATGGGACAGCAAAAGTACACCTTC. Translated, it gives CASSPMGQQKYTF.

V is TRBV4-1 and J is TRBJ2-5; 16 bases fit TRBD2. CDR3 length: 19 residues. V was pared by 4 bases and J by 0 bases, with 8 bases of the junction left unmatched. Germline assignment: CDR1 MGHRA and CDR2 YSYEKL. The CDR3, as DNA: TGCGCCAGCAGCCCGGGACTAGCGGGAGGGCCAGGGTACCAAGAGACCCAGTACTTC. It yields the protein CASSPGLAGGPGYQETQYF.

The CDR3 coding sequence is TGTGCCAGCAGCGTAGGTCCCTCAGCGGGAGGGTCCTACGAGCAGTACTTC. Amino acid sequence: CASSVGPSAGGSYEQYF. The V gene is TRBV9, the J gene TRBJ2-5; 10 nucleotides match TRBD2. Gene TRBJ2-7 matches the end of the DNA better, so the J call may be wrong. Germline V gene lookup returns CDR1 SGDLS and CDR2 YYNGEE. The CDR3 has 17 amino acids.

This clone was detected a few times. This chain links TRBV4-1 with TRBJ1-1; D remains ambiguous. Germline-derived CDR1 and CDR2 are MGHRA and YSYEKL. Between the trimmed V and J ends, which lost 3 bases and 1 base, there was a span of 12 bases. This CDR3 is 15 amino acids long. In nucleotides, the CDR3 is TGCGCCAGCAGCCAGCATATGACGGGGAACACTGAAGCTTTCTTT. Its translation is CASSQHMTGNTEAFF.

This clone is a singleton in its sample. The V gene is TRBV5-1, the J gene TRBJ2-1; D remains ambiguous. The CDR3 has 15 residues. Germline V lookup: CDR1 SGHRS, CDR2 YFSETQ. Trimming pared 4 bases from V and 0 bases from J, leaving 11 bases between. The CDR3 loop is CASSPTSNSYNEQFF. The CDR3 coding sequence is TGCGCCAGCAGCCCCACGAGCAACTCCTACAATGAGCAGTTCTTC.

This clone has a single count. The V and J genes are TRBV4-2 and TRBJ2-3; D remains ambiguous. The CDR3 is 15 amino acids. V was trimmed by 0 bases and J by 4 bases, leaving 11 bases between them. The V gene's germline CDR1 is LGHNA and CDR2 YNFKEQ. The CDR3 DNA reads TGTGCCAGCAGCCAAGAAGCACGGGTGGCAGATACGCAGTATTTT. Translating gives CASSQEARVADTQYF.

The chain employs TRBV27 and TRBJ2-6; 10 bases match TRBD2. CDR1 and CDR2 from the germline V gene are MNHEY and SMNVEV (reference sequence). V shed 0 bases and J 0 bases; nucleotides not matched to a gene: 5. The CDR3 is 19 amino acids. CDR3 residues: CASSLSLAGLDSGANVLTF. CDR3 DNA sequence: TGTGCCAGCAGTTTATCACTAGCGGGACTTGACTCTGGGGCCAACGTCCTGACTTTC.

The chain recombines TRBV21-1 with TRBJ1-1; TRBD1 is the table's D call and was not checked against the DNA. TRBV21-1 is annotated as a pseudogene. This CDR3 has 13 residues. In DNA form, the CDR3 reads TGTGCCAGCAGCAAAGGGCAGGGCGCTGAAGCTTTCTTT. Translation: CASSKGQGAEAFF.

CDR3 protein: CASSLGDRVEKLFF. The DNA for the CDR3 is TGTGCCAGCAGCTTAGGGGACAGGGTCGAAAAACTGTTTTTT. This chain connects TRBV11-3 to TRBJ1-4; 9 bases are shared with TRBD1. This CDR3 is 14 amino acids long. Germline V gives CDR1 SGHNT, CDR2 YENEEA. V lost 1 base to trimming and J lost 8 bases; unmatched junction nucleotides: 2.

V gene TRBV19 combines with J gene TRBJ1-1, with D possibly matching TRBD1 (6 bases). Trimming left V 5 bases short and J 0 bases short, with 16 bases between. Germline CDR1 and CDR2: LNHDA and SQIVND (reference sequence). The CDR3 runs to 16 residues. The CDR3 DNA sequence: TGTGCCAGTAGTCCCTCCTGGCAGGGGCTGAACACTGAAGCTTTCTTT. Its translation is CASSPSWQGLNTEAFF.

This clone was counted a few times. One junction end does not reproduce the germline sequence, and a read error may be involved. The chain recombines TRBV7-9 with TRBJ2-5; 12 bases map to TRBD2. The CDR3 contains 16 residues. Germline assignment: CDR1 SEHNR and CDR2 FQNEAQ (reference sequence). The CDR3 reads CSSSPWTSGTQETQYF. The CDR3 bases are TGTTCCAGCAGCCCCTGGACTAGCGGGACCCAAGAGACCCAGTACTTC.

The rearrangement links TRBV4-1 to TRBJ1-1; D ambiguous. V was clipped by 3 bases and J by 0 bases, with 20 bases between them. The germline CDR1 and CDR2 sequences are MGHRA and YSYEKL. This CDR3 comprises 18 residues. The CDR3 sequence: CASSHDRNKLSLNTEAFF. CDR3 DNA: TGCGCCAGCAGCCATGACCGGAACAAACTAAGTCTGAACACTGAAGCTTTCTTT.

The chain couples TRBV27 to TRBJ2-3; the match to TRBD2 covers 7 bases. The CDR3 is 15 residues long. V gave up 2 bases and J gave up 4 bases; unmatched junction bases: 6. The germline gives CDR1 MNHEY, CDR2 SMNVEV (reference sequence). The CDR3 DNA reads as TGTGCCAGCAGTTTAGGCGGGAGCGGCGCAGATACGCAGTATTTT. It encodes CASSLGGSGADTQYF.

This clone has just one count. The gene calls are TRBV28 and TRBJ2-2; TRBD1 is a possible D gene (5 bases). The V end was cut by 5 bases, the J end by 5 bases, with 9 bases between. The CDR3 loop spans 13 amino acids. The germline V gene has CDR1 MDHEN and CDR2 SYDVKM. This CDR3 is CASSTQGTGELFF. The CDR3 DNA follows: TGTGCCAGCAGTACCCAGGGTACCGGGGAGCTGTTTTTT.

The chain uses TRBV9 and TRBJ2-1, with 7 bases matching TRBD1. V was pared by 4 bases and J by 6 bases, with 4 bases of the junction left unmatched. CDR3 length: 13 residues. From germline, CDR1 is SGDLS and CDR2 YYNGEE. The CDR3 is CASSQGQLNEQFF. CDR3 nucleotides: TGTGCCAGCAGCCAGGGACAGCTCAATGAGCAGTTCTTC.

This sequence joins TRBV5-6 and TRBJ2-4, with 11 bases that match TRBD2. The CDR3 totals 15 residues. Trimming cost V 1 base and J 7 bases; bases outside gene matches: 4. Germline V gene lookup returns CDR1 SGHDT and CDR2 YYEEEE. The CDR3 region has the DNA TGTGCCAGCAGCTTGTGGGTAGCGGGAGGGAACATTCAGTACTTC. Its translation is CASSLWVAGGNIQYF.

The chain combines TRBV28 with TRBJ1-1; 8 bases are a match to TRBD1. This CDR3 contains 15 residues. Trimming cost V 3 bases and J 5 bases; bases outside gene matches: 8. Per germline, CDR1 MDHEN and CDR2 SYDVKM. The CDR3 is CASSFFRGRGTEAFF. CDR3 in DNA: TGTGCCAGCAGTTTTTTCAGGGGGCGAGGGACTGAAGCTTTCTTT.

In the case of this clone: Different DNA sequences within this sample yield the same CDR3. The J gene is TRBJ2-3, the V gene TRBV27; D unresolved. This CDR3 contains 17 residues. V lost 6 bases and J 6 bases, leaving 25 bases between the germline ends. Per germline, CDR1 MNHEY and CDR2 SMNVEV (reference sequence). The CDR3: CASSSSAVTTYTDTQYF. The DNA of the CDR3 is TGTGCCAGCAGCTCTTCCGCGGTCACAACTTACACGGATACGCAGTATTTT.

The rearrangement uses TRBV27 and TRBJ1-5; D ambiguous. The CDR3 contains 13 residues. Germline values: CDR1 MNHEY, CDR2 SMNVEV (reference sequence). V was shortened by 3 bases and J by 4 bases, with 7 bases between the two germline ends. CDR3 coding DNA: TGTGCCAGCAGTTTCGGGGTGAATCAGCCCCAGCATTTT. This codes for CASSFGVNQPQHF.

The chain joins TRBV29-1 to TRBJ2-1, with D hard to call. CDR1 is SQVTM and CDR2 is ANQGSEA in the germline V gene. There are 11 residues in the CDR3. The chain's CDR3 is CSLGASGEQFF. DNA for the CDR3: TGCTCCCTAGGTGCTTCCGGTGAGCAGTTCTTC.

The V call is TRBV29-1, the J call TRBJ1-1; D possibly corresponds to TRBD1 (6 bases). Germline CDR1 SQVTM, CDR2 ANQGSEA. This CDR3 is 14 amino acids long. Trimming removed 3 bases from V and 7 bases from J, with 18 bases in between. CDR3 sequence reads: CSVELTGLYDEAFF. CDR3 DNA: TGCAGCGTTGAGCTAACAGGGTTATACGATGAAGCTTTCTTT.

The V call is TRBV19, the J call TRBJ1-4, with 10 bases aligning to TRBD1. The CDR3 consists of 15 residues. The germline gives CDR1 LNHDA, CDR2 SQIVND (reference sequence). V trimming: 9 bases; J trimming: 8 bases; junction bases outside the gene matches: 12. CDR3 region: CASSGTGVFWEKLFF. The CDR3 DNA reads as TGTGCCAGCTCCGGGACAGGGGTCTTCTGGGAAAAACTGTTTTTT.

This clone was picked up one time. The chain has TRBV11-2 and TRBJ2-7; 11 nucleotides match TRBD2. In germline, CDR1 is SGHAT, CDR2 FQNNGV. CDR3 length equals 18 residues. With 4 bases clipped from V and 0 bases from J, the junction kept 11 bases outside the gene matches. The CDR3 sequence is CASSSNFASGRYSYEQYF. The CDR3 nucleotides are TGTGCCAGCAGCTCGAATTTTGCTAGCGGGAGGTACTCCTACGAGCAGTACTTC.

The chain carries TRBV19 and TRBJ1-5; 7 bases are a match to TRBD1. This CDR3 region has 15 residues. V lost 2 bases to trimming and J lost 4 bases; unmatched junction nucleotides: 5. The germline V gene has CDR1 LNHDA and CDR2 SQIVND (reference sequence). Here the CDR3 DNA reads TGTGCCAGTAGTATAACCGGGACAGAAAATCAGCCCCAGCATTTT. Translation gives CASSITGTENQPQHF.

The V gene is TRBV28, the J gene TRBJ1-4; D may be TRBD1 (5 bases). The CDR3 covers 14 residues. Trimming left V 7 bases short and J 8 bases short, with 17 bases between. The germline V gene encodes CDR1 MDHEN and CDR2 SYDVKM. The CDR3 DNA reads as TGTGCCAGCACGGGGGGACTTGGTGGCGAAAAACTGTTTTTT. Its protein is CASTGGLGGEKLFF.

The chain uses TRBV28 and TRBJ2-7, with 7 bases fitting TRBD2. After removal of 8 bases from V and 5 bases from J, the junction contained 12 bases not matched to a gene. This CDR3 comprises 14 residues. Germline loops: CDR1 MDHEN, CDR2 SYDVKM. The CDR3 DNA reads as TGTGCCAGCGCCACGACCGCGGGAGTTCACGAGCAGTACTTC. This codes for CASATTAGVHEQYF.

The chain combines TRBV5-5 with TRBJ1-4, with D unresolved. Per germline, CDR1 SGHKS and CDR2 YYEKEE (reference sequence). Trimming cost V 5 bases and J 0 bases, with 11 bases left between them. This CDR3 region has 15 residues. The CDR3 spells CASSPSLTTNEKLFF. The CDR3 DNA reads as TGTGCCAGCAGTCCCAGTTTGACAACTAATGAAAAACTGTTTTTT.

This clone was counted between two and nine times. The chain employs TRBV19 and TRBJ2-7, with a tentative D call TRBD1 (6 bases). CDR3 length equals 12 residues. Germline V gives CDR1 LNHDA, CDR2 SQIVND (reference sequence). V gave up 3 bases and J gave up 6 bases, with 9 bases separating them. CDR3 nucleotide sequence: TGTGCCAGTAGTATCAGAGGGGGCGAGCAGTACTTC. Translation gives CASSIRGGEQYF.

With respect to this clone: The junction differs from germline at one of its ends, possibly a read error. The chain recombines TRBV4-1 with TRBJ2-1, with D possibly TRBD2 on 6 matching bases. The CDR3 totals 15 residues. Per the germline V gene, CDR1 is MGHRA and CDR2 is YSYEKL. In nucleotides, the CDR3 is TGCGCCAGCAGCCAAGAGAGGGACTCCGACAATGAGCAGTTCTTC. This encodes CASSQERDSDNEQFF.

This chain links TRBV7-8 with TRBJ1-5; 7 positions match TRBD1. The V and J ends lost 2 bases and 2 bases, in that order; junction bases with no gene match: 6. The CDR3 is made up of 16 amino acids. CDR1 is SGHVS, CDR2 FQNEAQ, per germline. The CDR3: CASSLRGGGGNQPQHF. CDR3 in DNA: TGTGCCAGCAGCTTAAGAGGGGGCGGAGGCAATCAGCCCCAGCATTTT. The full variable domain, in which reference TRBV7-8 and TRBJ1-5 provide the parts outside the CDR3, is GAGVSQSPRYKVAKRGQDVALRCDPISGHVSLFWYQQALGQGPEFLTYFQNEAQLDKSGLPSDRFFAERPEGSVSTLKIQRTQQEDSAVYLCASSLRGGGGNQPQHFGDGTRLSIL.

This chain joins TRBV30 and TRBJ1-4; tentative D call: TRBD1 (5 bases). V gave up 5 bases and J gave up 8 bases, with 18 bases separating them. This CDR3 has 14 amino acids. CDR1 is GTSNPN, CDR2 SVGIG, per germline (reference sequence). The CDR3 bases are TGTGCCTGGTCCAAAGGCGGGGGAAAAGAAAAACTGTTTTTT. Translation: CAWSKGGGKEKLFF.